The rows below give T cell receptor beta chains drawn from one sample of a study of regulatory dendritic cells for organ transplantation. Which antigens these TCRs recognize remains unknown. Using immunoSEQ multiplex PCR, the repertoire was profiled, and TCRdb retains in-frame clones only, with some absent. Of approximately 12,000 clones listed, about 56% are singletons. The sequenced sample was naive CD8+ T cells from blood cultured with dendritic cells. These receptors came from a human donor in good health. CDR3s include the opening cysteine and the closing phenylalanine or tryptophan. D genes are given only for firm matches. Only some rows state a clone size, as once, few, many or a class for expanded clones.

j_gene | abundance | d_gene | v_gene | CDR3nt | CDR3aa
TRBJ1-2 | medium-sized | TRBD1 | TRBV7-9 | TGTGCCAGCAGCTTAGCCACAGGGGGCGCCTATGGCTACACCTTC | CASSLATGGAYGYTF
TRBJ1-2 | . | . | TRBV7-8 | TGTGCCAGCAGCTTAGCGGGGGGGAACTATGGCTACACCTTC | CASSLAGGNYGYTF
TRBJ1-1 | . | . | TRBV29-1 | TGCAGCGTTGAAGGGGGGGGTAGTGACATGAACACTGAAGCTTTCTTT | CSVEGGGSDMNTEAFF
TRBJ1-2 | . | . | TRBV4-1 | TGCGCCAGCAGCCCGGAGGCGGGGGGGGCGTTTGGCTACACCTTC | CASSPEAGGAFGYTF
TRBJ1-2 | few | TRBD1 | TRBV14 | TGTGCCAGCAGCCCCTGGACAGGGGGCAATGGCTACACCTTC | CASSPWTGGNGYTF
TRBJ1-5 | few | . | TRBV7-2 | TGTGCCAGCAGCTTACTAGGAGGGGAGACTAGCAATCAGCCCCAGCATTTT | CASSLLGGETSNQPQHF
TRBJ2-7 | . | . | TRBV5-6 | TGTGCCAGCAGCTTGGGTCCGGCCGGGGGCTACGAGCAGTACTTC | CASSLGPAGGYEQYF
TRBJ1-1 | . | . | TRBV7-8 | TGTGCCATCATGCGAAACACTGAAGCTTTCTTT | CAIMRNTEAFF
TRBJ1-5 | few | TRBD1 | TRBV19 | TGTGCCAGTAGGACAGGGAATCAGCCCCAGCATTTT | CASRTGNQPQHF
TRBJ2-1 | . | TRBD1 | TRBV7-3 | TGTGCCAGCAGCTTAAGAGACAGGGGGTCCGATGAGCAGTTCTTC | CASSLRDRGSDEQFF
TRBJ2-7 | . | . | TRBV29-1 | TGCAGCGTTGTCGGGGTCAACGAGCAGTACTTC | CSVVGVNEQYF
TRBJ1-1 | . | . | TRBV27 | TGTGCCAGCAGTTTAACAGGGATAAAGAACACTGAAGCTTTCTTT | CASSLTGIKNTEAFF
TRBJ2-7 | . | . | TRBV6-6 | TGTGCCAGCAGGGGGCCATCCTACGAGCAGTACTTC | CASRGPSYEQYF
TRBJ2-7 | few | . | TRBV4-1 | TGCGCCAGCAGCCAGGGCTACTCCTACGAGCAGTACTTC | CASSQGYSYEQYF
TRBJ2-7 | few | TRBD1 | TRBV7-2 | TGTGCCAGCAGCAACCCAGGGGACAGCTACTCCTACGAGCAGTACTTC | CASSNPGDSYSYEQYF
TRBJ1-1 | . | . | TRBV29-1 | TGCAGCGTTGATGAGGGGGGGCCCGAGACTTTCTTT | CSVDEGGPETFF
TRBJ2-1 | few | TRBD1 | TRBV6-5 | TGTGCCAGCAGCCGGGGACAGGGGGTGTACAATGAGCAGTTCTTC | CASSRGQGVYNEQFF
TRBJ2-1 | few | . | TRBV6-5 | TGTGCCAGCAGTTATAGGGGGGGCCCCTACAATGAGCAGTTCTTC | CASSYRGGPYNEQFF
TRBJ2-1 | . | . | TRBV27 | TGTGCCAGCAGTCCCAATCGGAATGAGCAGTTCTTC | CASSPNRNEQFF
TRBJ1-1 | . | TRBD1 | TRBV13 | TGTGCCAGCAGCTCGGGACAGGGAGGCGCTGAAGCTTTCTTT | CASSSGQGGAEAFF
TRBJ2-5 | few | . | TRBV7-9 | TGTGCCAGCAGCCCGACAGCTTACCAAGAGACCCAGTACTTC | CASSPTAYQETQYF
TRBJ1-2 | once | TRBD1 | TRBV29-1 | TGCAGCGCCCCCCCGTCGACAGGGCTTCGTGGCTACACCTTC | CSAPPSTGLRGYTF
TRBJ1-2 | once | . | TRBV29-1 | TGCAGCGTTGAAGATACGGCCAGGGTAATCTATGGCTACACCTTC | CSVEDTARVIYGYTF
TRBJ2-3 | . | TRBD2 | TRBV6-1 | TGTGCCAGCAGGACTAGCGAAGATACGCAGTATTTT | CASRTSEDTQYF
TRBJ2-5 | . | . | TRBV19 | TGTGCCAGTAGTATAGGGTCAGGGAAAGGGGAGACCCAGTACTTC | CASSIGSGKGETQYF
TRBJ2-7 | . | TRBD1 | TRBV25-1 | TGTGCCAGCGGGGAGACAGGGGGCCTCGAGCAGTACTTC | CASGETGGLEQYF
TRBJ2-7 | . | TRBD2 | TRBV11-2 | TGTGCCAGCAGCTTAGGGGATAGCGGGGCCCGCTCCTACGAGCAGTACTTC | CASSLGDSGARSYEQYF
TRBJ2-1 | . | . | TRBV7-6 | TGTGCCAGCAGCTTAGGGCTAGCGACGGGTGAGCAGTTCTTC | CASSLGLATGEQFF
TRBJ1-1 | . | TRBD1 | TRBV6-6 | TGTGCCAGCAGTCTACACAGGGGTGGGGGCACTGAAGCTTTCTTT | CASSLHRGGGTEAFF
TRBJ2-3 | . | TRBD2 | TRBV6-5 | TGTGCCAGCGGGGACTACGCAAGCACAGATACGCAGTATTTT | CASGDYASTDTQYF
TRBJ2-5 | . | . | TRBV7-8 | TGTGCCAGCAGCTTAGGAGGTAACGCCCAAGAGACCCAGTACTTC | CASSLGGNAQETQYF
TRBJ1-3 | . | . | TRBV7-8 | TGTGCCAGCAGCCCCGCCCGACAGCTCTCTGGAAACACCATATATTTT | CASSPARQLSGNTIYF
TRBJ1-2 | few | . | TRBV25-1 | TGTGCCAGCACCGCGAACTATGGCTACACCTTC | CASTANYGYTF
TRBJ2-5 | . | . | TRBV10-3 | TGTGCCATCAGTGATGCAGGGGAACAAGAGACCCAGTACTTC | CAISDAGEQETQYF
TRBJ2-2 | . | TRBD1 | TRBV5-4 | TGTGCCAGCAGCTTCCGTGACAGGGGGCAGGCCACCGGGGAGCTGTTTTTT | CASSFRDRGQATGELFF
TRBJ2-7 | . | . | TRBV9 | TGTGCCAGCAGCGCGGGATCCTCCTACGAGCAGTACTTC | CASSAGSSYEQYF
TRBJ1-2 | . | TRBD1 | TRBV7-9 | TGTGCCAGCAGCTTAGGGGACAGGGGTTTATCTGGCTACACCTTC | CASSLGDRGLSGYTF
TRBJ1-6 | . | . | TRBV4-1 | TGCGCCAGCAGCCAAGATTTCCCCGCGAGTTCTAATTCACCCCTCCACTTT | CASSQDFPASSNSPLHF
TRBJ1-6 | . | TRBD1 | TRBV6-1 | TGTGCCAGCAGTGAAAGGGGACAGGGCAATTCACCCCTCCACTTT | CASSERGQGNSPLHF
TRBJ2-3 | . | . | TRBV4-1 | TGCGCCAGCAGCTCACGGGTGGGCACAGATACGCAGTATTTT | CASSSRVGTDTQYF
TRBJ2-6 | . | TRBD1 | TRBV5-4 | TGTGCCAGCAGCTGGGGACAGGGGGACTTCTCTGGGGCCAACGTCCTGACTTTC | CASSWGQGDFSGANVLTF
TRBJ2-3 | . | TRBD2 | TRBV6-5 | TGTGCCAGCAGTTACGCTAGCGGGGAAACAGATACGCAGTATTTT | CASSYASGETDTQYF
TRBJ1-1 | . | . | TRBV4-1 | TGCGCCAGCAGCCATCTCGGTGGGAGGACTGAAGCTTTCTTT | CASSHLGGRTEAFF
TRBJ2-1 | . | . | TRBV15 | TGTGCCACCAGCAGAGATAAAGGGGTAGGGGATGAGCAGTTCTTC | CATSRDKGVGDEQFF
TRBJ2-1 | . | TRBD1 | TRBV11-3 | TGTGCCAGCAGCTCCCGGACAGGGGTGAATGAGCAGTTCTTC | CASSSRTGVNEQFF
TRBJ1-5 | . | . | TRBV6-6 | TGTGCCAGCAGTTACGGGGGGGGGAGCAATCAGCCCCAGCATTTT | CASSYGGGSNQPQHF
TRBJ1-2 | . | . | TRBV11-3 | TGTGCCAGCAGCTTCCGGGGACATCCCGACTATGGCTACACCTTC | CASSFRGHPDYGYTF
TRBJ1-5 | . | TRBD1 | TRBV15 | TGTGCCACCAGCAGAGAGGACAGGCTTAATCAGCCCCAGCATTTT | CATSREDRLNQPQHF
TRBJ2-3 | . | . | TRBV29-1 | TGCAGCGTTGAAGATATCTCCCAGACAGATACGCAGTATTTT | CSVEDISQTDTQYF
TRBJ2-3 | . | TRBD1 | TRBV10-3 | TGTGCCATCAGTGACATACAGGGGGACCTCACAGATACGCAGTATTTT | CAISDIQGDLTDTQYF
TRBJ2-4 | . | TRBD2 | TRBV6-5 | TGTGCCAGCAGTTCCGTGAGCGGGGGGGCCAAAAACATTCAGTACTTC | CASSSVSGGAKNIQYF